These 31 T cell receptor beta chains were all obtained from the same sample, sequenced in a study of cytomegalovirus exposure and HLA in healthy donors. Primers for the PCR totalled 60 Vbeta and 13 Jbeta. The repertoire was sequenced with immunoSEQ multiplex PCR; TCRdb's copy has only in-frame clones and lacks some. This sample carries 100,000 to 150,000 clones, about 70% of them seen once, and the ten largest clones take around 3.7%. The sequencing sample was made of PBMCs. These receptors originate from a middle-aged woman in good health and CMV-seronegative.

J is TRBJ1-3 and V is TRBV6-1; tentatively, D is TRBD1 (6 bases). The germline CDR1 and CDR2 sequences are MNHNS and SASEGT. Trimming pared 6 bases from V and 0 bases from J, leaving 12 bases between. This CDR3 has 15 residues. CDR3 nucleotide sequence: TGTGCCAGCAGCTTGGGACACTTCTCTGGAAACACCATATATTTT. Protein: CASSLGHFSGNTIYF.

This chain connects TRBV7-2 to TRBJ2-1, with 10 bases matching TRBD1. Germline V gene sequence: CDR1 SGHTA, CDR2 FQGNSA. With V trimmed by 0 bases and J by 3 bases, 11 bases remained unmatched. The CDR3 sequence is 19 residues long. The DNA of the CDR3 is TGTGCCAGCAGCTTAGCGGGACAGGGGTCGGTATCTAACTACAATGAGCAGTTCTTC. Its translation: CASSLAGQGSVSNYNEQFF.

CDR3 amino acids: CASSGTRTGRTEAFF. CDR3 sequence (DNA): TGTGCCAGCAGCGGGACGAGAACAGGGAGAACTGAAGCTTTCTTT. This rearrangement joins TRBV11-2 to TRBJ1-1, with a tentative D call TRBD1 (6 bases). In germline, CDR1 is SGHAT, CDR2 FQNNGV. Trimming took 5 bases from V and 5 from J, leaving 18 bases between them. CDR3 length: 15 amino acids. Based on the CDR3 plus reference TRBV11-2 and TRBJ1-1, the full variable domain is EAGVAQSPRYKIIEKRQSVAFWCNPISGHATLYWYQQILGQGPKLLIQFQNNGVVDDSQLPKDRFSAERLKGVDSTLKIQPAKLEDSAVYLCASSGTRTGRTEAFFGQGTRLTVV.

This clone was counted once. This sequence joins TRBV27 and TRBJ2-1; D remains unclear. There are 12 residues in the CDR3. V lost 2 bases and J lost 8, with 7 bases in between. CDR1 and CDR2 from the germline V gene are MNHEY and SMNVEV (reference sequence). CDR3 coding DNA: TGTGCCAGCAGTTTAAACGGTGATGAGCAGTTCTTC. Amino acid sequence: CASSLNGDEQFF.

V is TRBV9 and J is TRBJ1-6, with 10 bases identical to TRBD1. The CDR3 is 15 amino acids. Germline V gene data show CDR1 as SGDLS and CDR2 as YYNGEE. J lost 7 bases, V lost 0 bases, and 1 base had no gene match. In DNA form, the CDR3 reads TGTGCCAGCAGCGTAGGGGGACAGGGGAATTCACCCCTCCACTTT. It specifies CASSVGGQGNSPLHF.

This clone was seen a few times. The V gene is TRBV10-3, the J gene TRBJ2-2; no definite D call. This CDR3 contains 12 residues. Germline assignment: CDR1 ENHRY and CDR2 SYGVKD. Trimming removed 6 bases from V and 0 bases from J, with 2 bases in between. The CDR3 reads CAISANTGELFF. In nucleotides, the CDR3 is TGTGCCATCAGCGCGAACACCGGGGAGCTGTTTTTT.

This clone has a handful of counts. At the DNA level, this CDR3 is encoded by other sequences in the same sample as well. The V gene is TRBV5-1, the J gene TRBJ2-1, with 10 bases aligning to TRBD2. From germline, CDR1 is SGHRS and CDR2 YFSETQ. This CDR3 comprises 16 residues. V was pared by 0 bases and J by 3 bases, with 3 bases of the junction left unmatched. The CDR3 nucleotides read TGCGCCAGCAGCTTGGCGACTAGCGGGTTCTACAATGAGCAGTTCTTC. Translation gives CASSLATSGFYNEQFF.

This sequence joins TRBV28 and TRBJ2-7; a possible D gene is TRBD2 (5 bases). Per the germline V gene, CDR1 is MDHEN and CDR2 is SYDVKM. This CDR3 has 14 residues. Trimming took off 7 bases at V and 0 bases at J, with 13 bases between the two ends. Written as DNA, the CDR3 is TGTGCCAGCACCCAAGCGGAGCTCTCCTACGAGCAGTACTTC. It yields the protein CASTQAELSYEQYF.

The chain joins TRBV6-5 to TRBJ2-7, with 9 bases that match TRBD1. This CDR3 region has 15 residues. Germline V gene lookup returns CDR1 MNHEY and CDR2 SVGAGI. The trim removed 5 bases at V and 2 bases at J, leaving 7 bases unmatched. The CDR3 here is CASSGVGQGPYEQYF. The CDR3 DNA follows: TGTGCCAGCAGTGGGGTGGGACAGGGACCCTACGAGCAGTACTTC.

This clone was seen only a few times. The chain joins TRBV6-1 to TRBJ2-1; 8 bases are shared with TRBD2. The CDR3 spans 15 residues. Unmatched junction bases numbered 4, after V lost 4 bases and J lost 2 bases. Germline CDR1 MNHNS, CDR2 SASEGT. CDR3 nucleotides: TGTGCCAGCAGTGGGGGACTAGTTACCTACAATGAGCAGTTCTTC. Its protein product is CASSGGLVTYNEQFF.

The rearrangement uses TRBV18 and TRBJ2-1; 8 bases are shared with TRBD1. The germline V gene encodes CDR1 KGHSH and CDR2 LQKENI. With 5 bases clipped from V and 2 bases from J, the junction kept 5 bases outside the gene matches. The CDR3 covers 15 residues. The CDR3 DNA is TGTGCCAGCTCATCAGCACAGGGGGCCTACAATGAGCAGTTCTTC. Its protein product is CASSSAQGAYNEQFF. The variable domain in full, with the rest retrieved from reference TRBV18 and TRBJ2-1, is NAGVMQNPRHLVRRRGQEARLRCSPMKGHSHVYWYRQLPEEGLKFMVYLQKENIIDESGMPKERFSAEFPKEGPSILRIQQVVRGDSAAYFCASSSAQGAYNEQFFGPGTRLTVL.

This sequence joins TRBV4-1 and TRBJ2-3; D perhaps matches TRBD2 (7 bases). Germline V CDR1 and CDR2: MGHRA, YSYEKL. The CDR3 spans 17 residues. Trimming pared 0 bases from V and 6 bases from J, leaving 19 bases between. Here the CDR3 reads CASSQEGGLSRSDTQYF. Here the CDR3 DNA reads TGCGCCAGCAGCCAAGAGGGGGGGCTATCGCGGTCGGATACGCAGTATTTT.

The count of this clone is one. The chain joins TRBV9 to TRBJ1-3; D gene unclear. Germline loops: CDR1 SGDLS, CDR2 YYNGEE. V lost 2 bases to trimming and J lost 0 bases, with 9 bases between them. This CDR3 region has 15 residues. The CDR3 sequence is CASSVNSVSGNTIYF. In nucleotides, the CDR3 is TGTGCCAGCAGCGTCAATTCGGTCTCTGGAAACACCATATATTTT.

J is TRBJ1-6 and V is TRBV7-3; TRBD1 matches at 7 bases. CDR1 and CDR2 from the germline V gene are SGHTA and FQGTGA. The V gene end was trimmed by 5 bases and the J gene end by 7 bases; junction bases not matched to a gene: 2. The CDR3 runs 13 residues. CDR3 sequence reads: CASSGQANSPLHF. The CDR3 nucleotides read TGTGCCAGCAGCGGACAGGCGAATTCACCCCTCCACTTT.

The V gene is TRBV7-9, the J gene TRBJ2-5; 9 positions agree with TRBD1. Trimming cost V 1 base and J 5 bases; bases outside gene matches: 2. CDR3 size: 14 residues. In germline, CDR1 is SEHNR, CDR2 FQNEAQ (reference sequence). CDR3 nucleotides: TGTGCCAGCAGCTTAGGGACAGGGGACGAGACCCAGTACTTC. Its translation: CASSLGTGDETQYF.

The V call is TRBV11-3, the J call TRBJ2-2; 7 nucleotides match TRBD2. V was pared by 2 bases and J by 4 bases, with 1 base of the junction left unmatched. CDR1 is SGHNT, CDR2 YENEEA, per germline. CDR3 length: 14 amino acids. The CDR3 region is CASSLTGGTGELFF. As DNA, the CDR3 is TGTGCCAGCAGCTTAACGGGAGGCACCGGGGAGCTGTTTTTT.

The rearrangement links TRBV7-8 to TRBJ2-1, with 10 bases aligning to TRBD2. Trimming cost V 1 base and J 10 bases; bases outside gene matches: 7. The germline CDR1 and CDR2 sequences are SGHVS and FQNEAQ. This CDR3 comprises 15 residues. CDR3 nucleotides: TGTGCCAGCAGCTTAGTCCTAGCGGGAGAAGTGGAGCAGTTCTTC. This sequence encodes CASSLVLAGEVEQFF.

The chain uses TRBV6-5 and TRBJ1-1; tentatively, D is TRBD1 (5 bases). Trimming shortened V by 2 bases and J by 5 bases, and 15 bases separated the two germline ends. This CDR3 comprises 15 residues. Germline CDR1 reads MNHEY; CDR2 reads SVGAGI. CDR3 region: CASSYGRRRGTEAFF. The CDR3 nucleotides read TGTGCCAGCAGTTACGGCCGAAGAAGGGGTACTGAAGCTTTCTTT.

This clone was picked up one time. The rearrangement uses TRBV5-1 and TRBJ2-6; TRBD1 aligns across 7 bases. CDR3 length equals 15 residues. CDR1 and CDR2 from the germline V gene are SGHRS and YFSETQ. J was trimmed by 0 bases and V by 9 bases; bases with no gene match: 6. Written as DNA, the CDR3 is TGCGCCACGTACAGGGGACCCTCTGGGGCCAACGTCCTGACTTTC. Translated, it gives CATYRGPSGANVLTF.

This clone was seen a handful of times. The J gene is TRBJ1-5, the V gene TRBV5-5; D gene unclear. CDR1 is SGHKS and CDR2 is YYEKEE in the germline V gene (reference sequence). Trimming cost V 1 base and J 0 bases, with 5 bases left between them. The CDR3 length is 14 residues. The CDR3 here is CASSLMYSNQPQHF. As DNA, the CDR3 is TGTGCCAGCAGCTTGATGTATAGCAATCAGCCCCAGCATTTT.

The chain combines TRBV5-4 with TRBJ1-4; D possibly corresponds to TRBD1 (6 bases). CDR1 and CDR2 from the germline V gene are SGHNT and YYREEE (reference sequence). The CDR3 loop spans 15 amino acids. V gave up 4 bases and J gave up 4 bases, with 14 bases separating them. The CDR3 DNA is TGTGCCAGCAGCCTCCGGGGGGGCTTTAATGAAAAACTGTTTTTT. Protein: CASSLRGGFNEKLFF.

This clone was seen a few times. The V gene is TRBV27, the J gene TRBJ2-7; TRBD2 matches at 7 bases. This CDR3 has 16 residues. V lost 0 bases to trimming and J lost 4 bases; unmatched junction nucleotides: 9. Per germline, CDR1 MNHEY and CDR2 SMNVEV (reference sequence). In nucleotides, the CDR3 is TGTGCCAGCAGTTTATCGATCCTTGCTAGCGGATACGAGCAGTACTTC. Encoded protein: CASSLSILASGYEQYF.

The chain couples TRBV7-3 to TRBJ2-2, with 9 nucleotides matching TRBD1. Germline loops: CDR1 SGHTA, CDR2 FQGTGA. V shed 5 bases and J 3 bases; nucleotides not matched to a gene: 4. The CDR3 runs 15 residues. CDR3 in amino acids: CASSPRTGDTGELFF. The CDR3 region has the DNA TGTGCCAGCAGCCCTCGGACAGGGGACACCGGGGAGCTGTTTTTT.

The genes are TRBV4-3 and TRBJ2-4; 11 nucleotides align to TRBD1. The trim removed 5 bases at V and 7 bases at J, leaving 7 bases unmatched. CDR1 is LGHNA, CDR2 YSLEER, per germline. CDR3 length: 15 amino acids. CDR3: CASSLNRDRGNIQYF. CDR3 nucleotide sequence: TGCGCCAGCAGCTTGAACCGGGACAGGGGGAACATTCAGTACTTC.

Points on this clone: The junction departs from the called germline gene at one end, perhaps through a read error. V and J are TRBV7-9 and TRBJ2-1; 12 bases are shared with TRBD2. There are 14 residues in the CDR3. Germline CDR1 reads SEHNR; CDR2 reads FQNEAQ (reference sequence). CDR3 nucleotide sequence: TGTTCCAGCAGCCCACTAGCGGGGGGCCCTGAGCAGTTCTTC. Translating it yields CSSSPLAGGPEQFF.

V and J are TRBV28 and TRBJ2-3; TRBD2 agrees at 8 bases. CDR1 and CDR2 (germline): MDHEN, SYDVKM. The CDR3 is made up of 17 amino acids. The J segment lost 3 bases and the V segment lost 6 bases, leaving 14 bases of the junction unmatched. CDR3 bases: TGTGCCAGCAGCCCCCCGGGAGGGAGATTAAATACAGATACGCAGTATTTT. It encodes CASSPPGGRLNTDTQYF.

The genes are TRBV19 and TRBJ1-1; 9 bases line up with TRBD1. This CDR3 is built from 14 residues. The germline gives CDR1 LNHDA, CDR2 SQIVND (reference sequence). The J segment lost 6 bases and the V segment lost 4 bases, leaving 6 bases of the junction unmatched. The CDR3 bases are TGTGCCAGTAGTAGAGGGGACAGGGCCCCTGAAGCTTTCTTT. Protein sequence: CASSRGDRAPEAFF.

The rearrangement links TRBV10-3 to TRBJ2-2, with a possible D match to TRBD2 (5 bases). This CDR3 region has 17 residues. The germline V gene encodes CDR1 ENHRY and CDR2 SYGVKD. Trimming pared 0 bases from V and 2 bases from J, leaving 13 bases between. This chain's CDR3 is CAISESTEGVNTGELFF. CDR3 nucleotides: TGTGCCATCAGTGAGTCGACTGAGGGTGTTAACACCGGGGAGCTGTTTTTT.

This chain links TRBV23-1 with TRBJ1-5; unclear D gene. TRBV23-1 is designated an ORF whose function remains uncertain. The CDR3 contains 12 residues. V was pared by 5 bases and J by 7 bases, with 9 bases between. In DNA, the CDR3 is TGCGCCAGCAGTTCTACGATCCAGCCCCAGCATTTT. This sequence encodes CASSSTIQPQHF.

This chain links TRBV6-4 with TRBJ2-7; the D gene is possibly TRBD1 (5 bases). Trimming stripped 0 bases from V and 7 bases from J, with 16 bases between. The CDR3 sequence is 15 residues long. Germline assignment: CDR1 MRHNA and CDR2 SNTAGT. CDR3 sequence reads: CASSDSQGDPPEQYF. The CDR3 bases are TGTGCCAGCAGTGACTCTCAGGGCGACCCGCCTGAGCAGTACTTC.

This clone was observed a handful of times. This sequence joins TRBV6-5 and TRBJ2-7, with 10 bases lining up with TRBD2. Looked up from germline, CDR1 is MNHEY and CDR2 is SVGAGI. V lost 2 bases, J lost 0 bases, and 1 base stayed unmatched. CDR3 length: 15 amino acids. CDR3 protein: CASSYQRGGSYEQYF. CDR3 coding DNA: TGTGCCAGCAGTTACCAGCGGGGGGGCTCCTACGAGCAGTACTTC.